Below are 18 T cell receptor beta chains sequenced from a single sample in a study of blood T cell repertoires in COVID-19 (dated by TCRdb to about 2020). Receptor amplification or capture employed the immunoSEQ multiplex PCR assay. TCRdb's version of the immuneACCESS table is confined to in-frame rearrangements and falls short of the full clone set. An unresolved V gene accounts for under half of the shortfall where checked; the remainder is of unknown origin. Here the sample has fewer than 85,000 clones; almost 85% occur a single time. The leading ten clones occupy roughly 22% of the sample. Sequencing was carried out using peripheral blood. The receptors derive from a human donor in a cohort sampled during active COVID-19.

This chain joins TRBV18 and TRBJ2-7, with D perhaps TRBD1 (5 bases). The germline gives CDR1 KGHSH, CDR2 LQKENI. V was trimmed by 3 bases and J by 7 bases, leaving 16 bases between them. The CDR3 loop spans 14 amino acids. CDR3 nucleotides: TGTGCCAGCTCACCGATGACAGCCCCCTGGGAGCAGTACTTC. As protein: CASSPMTAPWEQYF.

This chain joins TRBV4-2 and TRBJ2-4, with 8 bases fitting TRBD1. The CDR3 consists of 18 residues. After removal of 2 bases from V and 5 bases from J, the junction contained 14 bases not matched to a gene. CDR1 and CDR2 from the germline V gene are LGHNA and YNFKEQ. DNA for the CDR3: TGTGCCAGCAGCCAAAATAGGAGACAGGGGTCGCGACAAAACATTCAGTACTTC. This translates into CASSQNRRQGSRQNIQYF.

The V call is TRBV3-1 (or the pseudogene TRBV3-2), the J call TRBJ2-7, with TRBD1 as a possible D gene (5 bases). The CDR3 is made up of 14 amino acids. Looked up from germline, CDR1 is LGHDT and CDR2 is YNNKEL (reference sequence). Trimming pared 4 bases from V and 0 bases from J, leaving 10 bases between. The CDR3 sequence is CASSPRTPSYEQYF. Written as DNA, the CDR3 is TGTGCCAGCAGCCCGCGGACACCCTCCTACGAGCAGTACTTC.

CDR3 protein: CASSLEVDTRNYGYTF. The CDR3 DNA reads as TGTGCCAGCAGCTTGGAGGTCGACACCCGGAACTATGGCTACACCTTC. The rearrangement uses TRBV5-6 and TRBJ1-2; unclear D gene. Germline V gene sequence: CDR1 SGHDT, CDR2 YYEEEE. The CDR3 spans 16 residues. V lost 0 bases and J 2 bases, leaving 14 bases between the germline ends.

This chain uses TRBV5-1 with TRBJ2-2; 11 nucleotides agree with TRBD1. Trimming took 4 bases from V and 4 from J; bases not matched to a gene: 6. Germline V CDR1 and CDR2: SGHRS, YFSETQ. There are 16 residues in the CDR3. CDR3: CASSRDRGISTGELFF. CDR3 DNA: TGCGCCAGCAGCCGGGACAGGGGGATTAGCACCGGGGAGCTGTTTTTT.

V and J are TRBV13 and TRBJ2-7, with 8 nucleotides matching TRBD1. The CDR3 totals 13 residues. J lost 7 bases, V lost 5 bases, and 7 bases had no gene match. CDR1 and CDR2 (germline): PRHDT, FYEKMQ (reference sequence). The CDR3 nucleotides read TGTGCCAGCAGCAGGCAGGGGGCGTTAGAGCAGTACTTC. This codes for CASSRQGALEQYF.

The gene calls are TRBV7-2 and TRBJ1-2; TRBD1 might be the D (6 bases). CDR1 and CDR2 (germline): SGHTA, FQGNSA. Trimming pared 1 base from V and 0 bases from J, leaving 9 bases between. The CDR3 extends over 15 amino acids. CDR3 bases: TGTGCCAGCAGCTTAGGAGGACAGCCTAACTATGGCTACACCTTC. Translated, it gives CASSLGGQPNYGYTF. The whole variable domain, remainder taken from reference TRBV7-2 and TRBJ1-2, is GAGVSQSPSNKVTEKGKDVELRCDPISGHTALYWYRQSLGQGLEFLIYFQGNSAPDKSGLPSDRFSAERTGGSVSTLTIQRTQQEDSAVYLCASSLGGQPNYGYTFGSGTRLTVV.

The rearrangement links TRBV11-2 to TRBJ2-7; 7 bases agree with TRBD1. This CDR3 has 14 amino acids. The germline V gene encodes CDR1 SGHAT and CDR2 FQNNGV. With 5 bases clipped from V and 2 bases from J, the junction kept 6 bases outside the gene matches. Written as DNA, the CDR3 is TGTGCCAGCAGCACCCGACAGGGTACCTACGAGCAGTACTTC. This sequence encodes CASSTRQGTYEQYF.

V gene TRBV18 combines with J gene TRBJ2-7, with 8 positions matching TRBD1. The CDR3 has 14 amino acids. V was clipped by 2 bases and J by 4 bases; unmatched bases: 4. CDR1 is KGHSH, CDR2 LQKENI, per germline. The chain's CDR3 is CASSPADRGYEQYF. The CDR3, as DNA: TGTGCCAGCTCACCAGCCGACAGGGGATACGAGCAGTACTTC.

This clone was found a few times. The chain carries TRBV6-4 and TRBJ1-1; D is ambiguous. CDR1 is MRHNA and CDR2 is SNTAGT in the germline V gene. Trimming removed 3 bases at V and 2 bases at J, with 7 bases between. The CDR3 runs to 13 residues. CDR3 loop: CASSEETNTEAFF. The CDR3 DNA follows: TGTGCCAGCAGTGAGGAGACCAACACTGAAGCTTTCTTT.

J is TRBJ2-1 and V is TRBV7-2; 11 bases are a match to TRBD1. The CDR3 length is 15 residues. From germline, CDR1 is SGHTA and CDR2 FQGNSA. V was pared by 1 base and J by 7 bases, with 3 bases of the junction left unmatched. CDR3 in DNA: TGTGCCAGCAGCTTAGGGGACAGGGGGGAAAATGAGCAGTTCTTC. Translation gives CASSLGDRGENEQFF.

The chain couples TRBV14 to TRBJ2-5, with D unclear. In germline, CDR1 is SGHDN, CDR2 FVKESK. This CDR3 has 15 amino acids. With 0 bases removed from V and 5 bases from J, the gap between germline ends came to 13 bases. The CDR3 sequence is CASSQDYGYRETQYF. As DNA, the CDR3 is TGTGCCAGCAGCCAAGATTACGGTTATCGGGAGACCCAGTACTTC.

The chain has TRBV18 and TRBJ1-6, with 10 bases aligning to TRBD1. V shed 0 bases and J 14 bases; nucleotides not matched to a gene: 10. The CDR3 totals 16 residues. Germline V gives CDR1 KGHSH, CDR2 LQKENI. The CDR3 reads CASSPPLGQGEVALHF. In nucleotides, the CDR3 is TGTGCCAGCTCACCACCGCTCGGACAGGGGGAGGTGGCCCTCCACTTT.

V usage is TRBV10-2 and J usage is TRBJ1-5; 8 bases fit TRBD1. The trim removed 5 bases at V and 5 bases at J, leaving 2 bases unmatched. The CDR3 extends over 13 amino acids. The germline V gene encodes CDR1 WSHSY and CDR2 SAAADI. The chain's CDR3 is CASSLTGDQPQHF. CDR3 nucleotide sequence: TGCGCCAGCAGTCTGACAGGGGATCAGCCCCAGCATTTT.

This sequence joins TRBV7-8 and TRBJ1-2, with 8 positions matching TRBD1. Germline CDR1 reads SGHVS; CDR2 reads FQNEAQ. This CDR3 is built from 14 residues. The ends lost 1 base at V and 2 bases at J; junction bases unmatched: 0. CDR3 protein: CASSLGQGNYGYTF. In DNA form, the CDR3 reads TGTGCCAGCAGCTTAGGACAGGGGAACTATGGCTACACCTTC.

The chain uses TRBV27 and TRBJ1-2; 8 nucleotides agree with TRBD1. V gave up 3 bases and J gave up 5 bases; unmatched junction bases: 5. The CDR3 covers 14 residues. The germline V gene has CDR1 MNHEY and CDR2 SMNVEV (reference sequence). In DNA, the CDR3 is TGTGCCAGCAGTTTCGGACAGGGACCTTATGGCTACACCTTC. Protein sequence: CASSFGQGPYGYTF.

The CDR3 nucleotides are TGTGCCAGCAGCGCCGGACTAGCGGGGTACTACGAGCAGTACTTC. Protein sequence: CASSAGLAGYYEQYF. The chain links TRBV5-4 to TRBJ2-7, with 12 bases lining up with TRBD2. Germline V gene lookup returns CDR1 SGHNT and CDR2 YYREEE (reference sequence). The CDR3 consists of 15 residues. The trim removed 4 bases at V and 3 bases at J, leaving 5 bases unmatched.

The chain combines TRBV2 with TRBJ1-4; TRBD1 might be the D (5 bases). V was cut by 5 bases and J by 8 bases, with 12 bases left in between. Germline V gives CDR1 SNHLY, CDR2 FYNNEI. The CDR3 length is 13 residues. CDR3 sequence (DNA): TGTGCCAGCAGTCCGGGACGGGGGGAAAAACTGTTTTTT. It yields the protein CASSPGRGEKLFF.